Listed below are T cell receptor beta chains from one sample, sequenced in a study of T-cell reconstitution after alpha-beta-depleted transplantation in children. TCRdb itself ran the PCR reads through MiXCR, one entry per CDR3 protein. The data contain fewer than 200,000 distinct CDR3 sequences, roughly 7.5% of them singletons. This specimen was PBMCs from the stem cell graft donor, taken from the stem cell graft. Receptor source: a human donor who donated a stem cell graft to a child with Wiskott-Aldrich syndrome. Both conserved end residues are part of each CDR3. The D gene is left open where the match is weak. Expanded clones are given a class, and other clones once, few, many or no size at all.

v_gene	abundance	d_gene	j_gene	CDR3aa	CDR3nt
TRBV29-1	many	TRBD1	TRBJ2-3	CSVEEWDRATDTQYF	TGCAGCGTTGAAGAGTGGGACAGAGCCACAGATACGCAGTATTTT
TRBV3-1	many	NA	TRBJ1-1	CASSLTGTWTAFF	TGTGCCAGCAGCCTGACCGGGACTTGGACGGCTTTCTTT
TRBV12-3/TRBV12-4	few	NA	TRBJ2-3	CASTGTSTDTQYF	TGTGCCAGCACCGGGACTTCCACAGATACGCAGTATTTT
TRBV10-2	few	NA	TRBJ2-1	CASTERDPLRDEQFF	TGCGCTAGCACGGAACGGGACCCTTTGAGGGATGAGCAGTTCTTC
TRBV20-1	many	NA	TRBJ2-4	CSAGRLNIQYF	TGCAGTGCCGGCCGGCTAAACATTCAGTACTTC
TRBV20-1	NA	NA	TRBJ1-2	CSARDPHNYGYTF	TGCAGTGCTAGAGACCCTCATAACTATGGCTACACCTTC
TRBV29-1	many	NA	TRBJ1-1	CSVNFVSTEAFF	TGCAGCGTGAATTTTGTGAGCACTGAAGCTTTCTTT
TRBV27	many	TRBD2	TRBJ2-7	CASSYRGRTEEQYF	TGTGCCAGCAGTTATCGCGGGAGAACTGAGGAGCAGTACTTC
TRBV7-8	NA	TRBD2	TRBJ2-5	CASRKTSGSQETQYF	TGTGCCAGCCGAAAGACTAGCGGAAGCCAAGAGACCCAGTACTTC
TRBV18	many	NA	TRBJ2-5	CASSPPGGETQYF	TGTGCCAGCTCACCACCGGGAGGAGAGACCCAGTACTTC
TRBV7-9	NA	NA	TRBJ1-4	CASSLTLGSGREKLFF	TGTGCCAGCAGCTTAACCCTGGGGTCGGGGCGTGAAAAACTGTTTTTT
TRBV6-5	many	NA	TRBJ2-1	CASSYSRDERNEQFF	TGTGCCAGCAGTTACTCCAGGGATGAGAGAAATGAGCAGTTCTTC
TRBV7-2	many	NA	TRBJ1-3	CASSLSPTSQTAIYF	TGTGCCAGCAGCTTATCCCCTACCAGTCAAACTGCCATATATTTT
TRBV5-1	many	TRBD1	TRBJ2-2	CASNGEDRENTGELFF	TGCGCCAGCAATGGGGAAGACAGGGAGAACACCGGGGAGCTGTTTTTT
TRBV27	many	NA	TRBJ1-5	CASRFGGRGPQHF	TGTGCCAGCAGATTCGGCGGGCGCGGGCCCCAGCATTTT
TRBV29-1	many	NA	TRBJ2-5	CSVAGGAETQYF	TGCAGCGTTGCTGGAGGGGCAGAGACCCAGTACTTC
TRBV5-1	many	NA	TRBJ2-7	CASSDRPTYEQYF	TGCGCCAGCAGCGACAGGCCCACCTACGAGCAGTACTTC
TRBV29-1	many	NA	TRBJ2-7	CSFRDRTYEQYF	TGCAGCTTTCGGGACCGCACCTACGAGCAGTACTTC
TRBV28	NA	NA	TRBJ1-5	CAYGTLNQPQHF	TGTGCCTACGGGACTCTCAATCAGCCCCAGCATTTT
TRBV20-1	many	TRBD1	TRBJ1-5	CSATGTGLNQPQHF	TGCAGTGCTACCGGGACAGGTCTTAATCAGCCCCAGCATTTT
TRBV6-5	many	NA	TRBJ1-1	CASSYVDVTFF	TGTGCCAGCAGTTATGTGGACGTAACTTTCTTT
TRBV7-2	many	NA	TRBJ2-2	CASSRIGSGELFF	TGTGCCAGCAGCCGTATAGGGTCGGGGGAGCTGTTTTTT
TRBV5-1	many	NA	TRBJ2-2	CASSYSPNTGELFF	TGCGCCAGCAGTTATTCCCCGAACACCGGGGAGCTGTTTTTT
TRBV5-1	few	NA	TRBJ2-6	CASSWGVSGANVLTF	TGCGCCAGCAGTTGGGGGGTTTCGGGGGCCAACGTCCTGACTTTC